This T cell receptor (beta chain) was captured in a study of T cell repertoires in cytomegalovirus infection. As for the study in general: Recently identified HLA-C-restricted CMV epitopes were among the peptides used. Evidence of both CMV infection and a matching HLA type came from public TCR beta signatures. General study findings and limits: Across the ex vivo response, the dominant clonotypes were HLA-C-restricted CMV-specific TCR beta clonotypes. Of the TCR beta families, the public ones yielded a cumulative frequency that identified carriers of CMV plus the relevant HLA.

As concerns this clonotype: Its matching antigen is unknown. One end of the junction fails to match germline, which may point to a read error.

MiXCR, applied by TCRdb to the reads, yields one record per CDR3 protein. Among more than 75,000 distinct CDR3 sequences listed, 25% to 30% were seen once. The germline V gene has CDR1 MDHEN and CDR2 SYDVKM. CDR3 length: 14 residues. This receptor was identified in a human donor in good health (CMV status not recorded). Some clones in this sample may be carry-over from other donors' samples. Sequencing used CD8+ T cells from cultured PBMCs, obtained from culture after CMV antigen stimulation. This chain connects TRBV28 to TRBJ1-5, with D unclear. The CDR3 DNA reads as TGTGCCAGCAGTTTCCTAGGGCCCAATCAACCCCAGCATTTT. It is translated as CASSFLGPNQPQHF.